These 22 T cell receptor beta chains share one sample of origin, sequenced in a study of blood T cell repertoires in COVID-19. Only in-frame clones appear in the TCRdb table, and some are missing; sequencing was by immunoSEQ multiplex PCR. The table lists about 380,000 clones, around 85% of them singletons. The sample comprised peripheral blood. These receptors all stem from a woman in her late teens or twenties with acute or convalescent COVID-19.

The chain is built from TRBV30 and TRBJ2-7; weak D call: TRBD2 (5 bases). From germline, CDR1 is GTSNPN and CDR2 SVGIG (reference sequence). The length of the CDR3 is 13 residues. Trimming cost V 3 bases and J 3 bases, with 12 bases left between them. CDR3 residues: CAWRGASIYEQYF. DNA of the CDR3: TGTGCCTGGAGGGGAGCTTCTATCTACGAGCAGTACTTC.

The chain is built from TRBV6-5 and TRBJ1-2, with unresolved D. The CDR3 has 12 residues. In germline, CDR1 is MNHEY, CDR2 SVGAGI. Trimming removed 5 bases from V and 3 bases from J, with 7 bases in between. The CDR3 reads CASSSRDYGYTF. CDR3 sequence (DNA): TGTGCCAGCAGTAGCCGGGACTATGGCTACACCTTC.

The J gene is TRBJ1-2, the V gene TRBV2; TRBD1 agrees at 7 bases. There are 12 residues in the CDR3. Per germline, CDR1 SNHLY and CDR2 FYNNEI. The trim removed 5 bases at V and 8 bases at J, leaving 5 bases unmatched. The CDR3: CASSPETGGYTF. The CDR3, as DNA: TGTGCCAGCAGTCCTGAGACAGGGGGCTACACCTTC.

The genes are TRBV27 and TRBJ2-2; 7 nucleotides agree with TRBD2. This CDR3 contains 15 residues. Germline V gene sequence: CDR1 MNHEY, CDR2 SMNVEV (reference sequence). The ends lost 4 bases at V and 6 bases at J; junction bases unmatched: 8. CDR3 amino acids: CASSSRETGSGELFF. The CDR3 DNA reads TGTGCCAGCAGTTCGCGGGAGACGGGCTCCGGGGAGCTGTTTTTT.

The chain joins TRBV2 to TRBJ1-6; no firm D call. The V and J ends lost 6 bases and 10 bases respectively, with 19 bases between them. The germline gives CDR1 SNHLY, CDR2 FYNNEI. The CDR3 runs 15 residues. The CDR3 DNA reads TGTGCCAGCAGCCTCTTAATGCGTCAGGAATCACCCCTCCACTTT. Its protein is CASSLLMRQESPLHF.

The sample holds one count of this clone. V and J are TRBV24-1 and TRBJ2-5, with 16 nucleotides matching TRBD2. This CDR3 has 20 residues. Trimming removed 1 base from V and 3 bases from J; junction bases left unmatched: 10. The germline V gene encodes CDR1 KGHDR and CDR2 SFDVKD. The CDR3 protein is CATSDFLPGTSGRAKETQYF. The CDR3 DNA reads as TGTGCCACCAGTGATTTTCTTCCGGGGACTAGCGGGAGGGCCAAAGAGACCCAGTACTTC.

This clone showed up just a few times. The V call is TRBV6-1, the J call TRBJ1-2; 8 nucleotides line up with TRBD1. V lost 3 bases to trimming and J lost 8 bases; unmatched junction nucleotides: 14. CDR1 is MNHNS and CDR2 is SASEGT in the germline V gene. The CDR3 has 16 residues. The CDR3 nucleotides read TGTGCCAGCAGTGATGATTATGTACAGGGGGTGAGGGGCTACACCTTC. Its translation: CASSDDYVQGVRGYTF.

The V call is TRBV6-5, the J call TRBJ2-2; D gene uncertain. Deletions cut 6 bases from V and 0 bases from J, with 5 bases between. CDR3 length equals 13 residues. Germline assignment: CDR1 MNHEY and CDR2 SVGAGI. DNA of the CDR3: TGTGCCAGCAGGTCGGCGAACACCGGGGAGCTGTTTTTT. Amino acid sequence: CASRSANTGELFF.

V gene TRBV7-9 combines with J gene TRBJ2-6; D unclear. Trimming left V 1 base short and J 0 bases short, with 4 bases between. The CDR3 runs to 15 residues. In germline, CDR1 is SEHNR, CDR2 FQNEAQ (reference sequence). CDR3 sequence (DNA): TGTGCCAGCAGCTTAGGTAGCTCTGGGGCCAACGTCCTGACTTTC. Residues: CASSLGSSGANVLTF.

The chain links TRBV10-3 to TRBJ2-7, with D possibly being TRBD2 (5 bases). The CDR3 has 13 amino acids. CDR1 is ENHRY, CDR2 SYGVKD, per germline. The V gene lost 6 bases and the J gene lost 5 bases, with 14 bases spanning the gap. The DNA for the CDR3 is TGTGCCATCAGCCCGATGGAGGCGGACGAGCAGTACTTC. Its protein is CAISPMEADEQYF.

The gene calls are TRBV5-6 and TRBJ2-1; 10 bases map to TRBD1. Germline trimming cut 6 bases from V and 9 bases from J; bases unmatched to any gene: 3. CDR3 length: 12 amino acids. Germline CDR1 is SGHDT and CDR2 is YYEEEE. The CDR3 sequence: CASTTGGVEQFF. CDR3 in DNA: TGTGCCAGCACGACAGGGGGCGTTGAGCAGTTCTTC. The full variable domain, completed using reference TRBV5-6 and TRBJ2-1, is DAGVTQSPTHLIKTRGQQVTLRCSPKSGHDTVSWYQQALGQGPQFIFQYYEEEERQRGNFPDRFSGHQFPNYSSELNVNALLLGDSALYLCASTTGGVEQFFGPGTRLTVL.

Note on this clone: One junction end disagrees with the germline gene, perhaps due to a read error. The CDR3 loop is CASSLALIREDTEAFF. CDR3 DNA: TGTGCCAGCAGCCTAGCCCTAATACGGGAAGACACTGAAGCTTTCTTT. This chain connects TRBV7-9 to TRBJ1-1; D unresolved. The CDR3 runs 16 residues. From germline, CDR1 is SEHNR and CDR2 FQNEAQ (reference sequence).

CDR3 residues: CASSFGRRNTEAFF. CDR3 coding DNA: TGTGCCAGCAGCTTTGGCCGGAGAAACACTGAAGCTTTCTTT. The gene calls are TRBV7-8 and TRBJ1-1; D is unresolved. The germline V and J ends were trimmed by 3 bases and 2 bases, with 10 bases remaining between them. The germline V gene encodes CDR1 SGHVS and CDR2 FQNEAQ. This CDR3 region has 14 residues.

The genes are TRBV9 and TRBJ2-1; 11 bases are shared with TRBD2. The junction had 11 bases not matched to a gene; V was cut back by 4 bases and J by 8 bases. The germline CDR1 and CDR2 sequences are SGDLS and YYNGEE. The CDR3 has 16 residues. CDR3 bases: TGTGCCAGCAGCATTAGCGGGAGGGCCACCGGGTATGAGCAGTTCTTC. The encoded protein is CASSISGRATGYEQFF. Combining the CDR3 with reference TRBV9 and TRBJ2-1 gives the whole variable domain DSGVTQTPKHLITATGQRVTLRCSPRSGDLSVYWYQQSLDQGLQFLIQYYNGEERAKGNILERFSAQQFPDLHSELNLSSLELGDSALYFCASSISGRATGYEQFFGPGTRLTVL.

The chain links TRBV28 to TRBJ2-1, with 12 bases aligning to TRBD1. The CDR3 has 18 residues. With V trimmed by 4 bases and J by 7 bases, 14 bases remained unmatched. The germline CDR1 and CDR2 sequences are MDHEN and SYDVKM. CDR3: CASSSTLPGQGARNEQFF. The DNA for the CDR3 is TGTGCCAGCAGTTCCACATTACCGGGACAGGGGGCCAGGAATGAGCAGTTCTTC.

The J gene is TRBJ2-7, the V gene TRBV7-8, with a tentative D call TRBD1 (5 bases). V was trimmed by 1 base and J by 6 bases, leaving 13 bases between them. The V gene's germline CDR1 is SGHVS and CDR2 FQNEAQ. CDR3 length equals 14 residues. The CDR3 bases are TGTGCCAGCAGCTTAGATTTTACAGGTGTCGAGCAGTACTTC. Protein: CASSLDFTGVEQYF.

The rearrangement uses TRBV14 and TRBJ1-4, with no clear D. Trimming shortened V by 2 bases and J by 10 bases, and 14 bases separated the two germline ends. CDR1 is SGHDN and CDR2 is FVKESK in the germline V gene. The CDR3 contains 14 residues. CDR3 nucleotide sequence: TGTGCCAGCAGCCAACTAACAGAGATCGGAAAACTGTTTTTT. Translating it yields CASSQLTEIGKLFF.

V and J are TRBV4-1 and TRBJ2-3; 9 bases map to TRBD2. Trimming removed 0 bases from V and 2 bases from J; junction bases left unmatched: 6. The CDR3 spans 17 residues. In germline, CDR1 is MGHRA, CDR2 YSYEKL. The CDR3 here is CASSQDQEREVTDTQYF. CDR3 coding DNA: TGCGCCAGCAGCCAAGACCAAGAGCGGGAGGTCACAGATACGCAGTATTTT.

The CDR3 spells CASSREITEAFF. Written as DNA, the CDR3 is TGTGCCAGCTCTAGGGAGATCACTGAAGCTTTCTTT. J is TRBJ1-1 and V is TRBV18; D ambiguous. Trimming took 6 bases from V and 4 from J, leaving 9 bases between them. CDR3 size: 12 residues. The germline gives CDR1 KGHSH, CDR2 LQKENI.

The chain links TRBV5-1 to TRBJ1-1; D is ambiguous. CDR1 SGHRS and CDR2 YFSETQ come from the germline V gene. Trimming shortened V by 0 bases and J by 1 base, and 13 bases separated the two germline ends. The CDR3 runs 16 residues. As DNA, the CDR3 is TGCGCCAGCAGCTTGGCCTTGACACATGGGAACACTGAAGCTTTCTTT. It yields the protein CASSLALTHGNTEAFF.

Written as DNA, the CDR3 is TGTGCCAGCACTTATGGGACAGGGGATACGGATGAGCAGTTCTTC. This gives the protein CASTYGTGDTDEQFF. The gene calls are TRBV27 and TRBJ2-1, with TRBD1 matching 10 bases. The CDR3 covers 15 residues. Germline CDR1 reads MNHEY; CDR2 reads SMNVEV (reference sequence). V trimming: 7 bases; J trimming: 8 bases; junction bases outside the gene matches: 11.

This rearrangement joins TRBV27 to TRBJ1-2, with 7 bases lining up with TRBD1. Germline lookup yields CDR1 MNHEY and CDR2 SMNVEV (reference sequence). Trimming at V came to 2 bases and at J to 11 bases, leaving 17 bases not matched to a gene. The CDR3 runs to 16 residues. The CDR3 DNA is TGTGCCAGCAGTTTAGATTGGGTTCCGGGACAGCGATTATACACCTTC. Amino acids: CASSLDWVPGQRLYTF.